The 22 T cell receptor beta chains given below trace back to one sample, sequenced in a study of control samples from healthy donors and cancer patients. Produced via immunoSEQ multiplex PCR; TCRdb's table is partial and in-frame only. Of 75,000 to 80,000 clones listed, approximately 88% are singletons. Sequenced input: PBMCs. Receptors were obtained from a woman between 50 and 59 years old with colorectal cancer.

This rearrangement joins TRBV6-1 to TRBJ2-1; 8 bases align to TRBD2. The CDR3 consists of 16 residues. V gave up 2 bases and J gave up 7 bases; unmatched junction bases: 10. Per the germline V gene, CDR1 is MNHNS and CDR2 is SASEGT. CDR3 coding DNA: TGTGCCAGCAGTGAAACTCGGGGGGGCCTCGAGAATGAGCAGTTCTTC. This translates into CASSETRGGLENEQFF.

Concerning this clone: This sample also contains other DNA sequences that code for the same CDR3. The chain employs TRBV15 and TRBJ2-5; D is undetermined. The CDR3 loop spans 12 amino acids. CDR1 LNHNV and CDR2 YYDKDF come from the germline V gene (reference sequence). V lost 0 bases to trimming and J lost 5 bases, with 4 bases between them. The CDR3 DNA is TGTGCCACCAGCAGAGATAGCGAGACCCAGTACTTC. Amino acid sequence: CATSRDSETQYF.

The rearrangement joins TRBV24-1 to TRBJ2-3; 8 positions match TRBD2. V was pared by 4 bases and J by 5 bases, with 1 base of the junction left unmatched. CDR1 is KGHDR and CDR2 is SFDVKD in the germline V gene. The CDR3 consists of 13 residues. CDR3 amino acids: CATSEAGGDTQYF. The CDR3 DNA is TGTGCCACCAGTGAGGCGGGGGGAGATACGCAGTATTTT.

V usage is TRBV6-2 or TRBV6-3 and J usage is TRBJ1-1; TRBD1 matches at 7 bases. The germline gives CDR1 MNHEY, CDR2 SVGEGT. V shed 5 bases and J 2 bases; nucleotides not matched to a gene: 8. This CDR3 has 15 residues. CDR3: CASSLTQGGNTEAFF. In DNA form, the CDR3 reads TGTGCCAGCAGTCTGACGCAGGGGGGCAACACTGAAGCTTTCTTT.

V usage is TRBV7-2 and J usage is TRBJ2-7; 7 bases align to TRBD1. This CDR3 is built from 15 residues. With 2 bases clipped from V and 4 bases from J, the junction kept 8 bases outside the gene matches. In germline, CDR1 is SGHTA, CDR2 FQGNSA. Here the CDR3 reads CASSLQTGPAYEQYV. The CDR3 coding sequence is TGTGCCAGCAGCTTACAGACAGGGCCTGCTTACGAGCAGTACGTC.

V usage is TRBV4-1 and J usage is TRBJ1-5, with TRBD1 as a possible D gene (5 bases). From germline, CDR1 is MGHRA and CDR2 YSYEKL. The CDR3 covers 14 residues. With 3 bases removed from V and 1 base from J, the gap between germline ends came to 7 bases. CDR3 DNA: TGCGCCAGCAGCCAGGGGGGGAGCAATCAGCCCCAGCATTTT. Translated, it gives CASSQGGSNQPQHF.

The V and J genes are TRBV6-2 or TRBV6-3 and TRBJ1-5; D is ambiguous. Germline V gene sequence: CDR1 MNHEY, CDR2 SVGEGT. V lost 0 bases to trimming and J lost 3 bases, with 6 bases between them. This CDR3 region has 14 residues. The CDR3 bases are TGTGCCAGCAGTTACTCTGGAATCAATCAGCCCCAGCATTTT. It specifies CASSYSGINQPQHF.

As DNA, the CDR3 is TGTGCCAGCAGTTTATCCCCCACGGAATCCGGGGAGCTGTTTTTT. The encoded protein is CASSLSPTESGELFF. V usage is TRBV27 and J usage is TRBJ2-2; D not resolved. Germline V CDR1 and CDR2: MNHEY, SMNVEV (reference sequence). The CDR3 spans 15 residues. Trimming took 0 bases from V and 6 from J, leaving 11 bases between them.

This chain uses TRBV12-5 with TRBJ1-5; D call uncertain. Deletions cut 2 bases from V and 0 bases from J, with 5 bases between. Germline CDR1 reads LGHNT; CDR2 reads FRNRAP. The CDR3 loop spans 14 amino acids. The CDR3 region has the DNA TGTGCTAGTGGTTTGTTCAGTAGCAATCAGCCCCAGCATTTT. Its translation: CASGLFSSNQPQHF.

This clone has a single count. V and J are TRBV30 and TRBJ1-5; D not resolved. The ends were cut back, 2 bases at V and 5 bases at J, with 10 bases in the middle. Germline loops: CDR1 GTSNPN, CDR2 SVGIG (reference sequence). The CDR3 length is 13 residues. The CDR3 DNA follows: TGTGCCTGGAGTATTGATGGGGATCAGCCCCAGCATTTT. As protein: CAWSIDGDQPQHF.

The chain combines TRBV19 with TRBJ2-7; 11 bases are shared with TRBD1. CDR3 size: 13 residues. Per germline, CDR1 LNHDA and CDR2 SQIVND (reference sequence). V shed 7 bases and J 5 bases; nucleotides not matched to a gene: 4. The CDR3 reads CASTLDRGHEQYV. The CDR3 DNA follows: TGTGCCAGTACCCTGGACAGGGGGCACGAGCAGTACGTC.

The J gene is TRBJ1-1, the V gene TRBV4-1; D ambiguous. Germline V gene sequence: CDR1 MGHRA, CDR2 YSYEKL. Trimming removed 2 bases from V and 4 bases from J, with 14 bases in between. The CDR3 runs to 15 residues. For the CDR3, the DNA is TGCGCCAGCAGCCAACCCCATTTATCGCGCACTGAAGCTTTCTTT. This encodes CASSQPHLSRTEAFF.

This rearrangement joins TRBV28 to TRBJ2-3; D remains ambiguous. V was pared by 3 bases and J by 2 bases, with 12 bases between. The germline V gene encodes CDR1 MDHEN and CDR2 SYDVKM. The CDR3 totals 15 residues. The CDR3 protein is CASSFSPHPTDTQYF. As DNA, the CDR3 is TGTGCCAGCAGTTTTTCGCCGCACCCCACAGATACGCAGTATTTT. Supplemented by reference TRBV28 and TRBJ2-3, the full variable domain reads DVKVTQSSRYLVKRTGEKVFLECVQDMDHENMFWYRQDPGLGLRLIYFSYDVKMKEKGDIPEGYSVSREKKERFSLILESASTNQTSMYLCASSFSPHPTDTQYFGPGTRLTVL.

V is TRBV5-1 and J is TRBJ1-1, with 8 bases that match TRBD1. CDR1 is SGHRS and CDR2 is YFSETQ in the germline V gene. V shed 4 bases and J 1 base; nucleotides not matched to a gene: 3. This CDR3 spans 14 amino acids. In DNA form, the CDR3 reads TGCGCCAGCAGCATAGGACAGGGGAACACTGAAGCTTTCTTT. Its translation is CASSIGQGNTEAFF.

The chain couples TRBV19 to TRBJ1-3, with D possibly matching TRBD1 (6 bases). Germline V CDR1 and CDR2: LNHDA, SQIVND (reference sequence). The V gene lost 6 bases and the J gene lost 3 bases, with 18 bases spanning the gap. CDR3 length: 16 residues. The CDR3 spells CASSQDSARSGNTIYF. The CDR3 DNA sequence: TGTGCCAGTAGCCAGGACAGTGCCAGAAGTGGAAACACCATATATTTT.

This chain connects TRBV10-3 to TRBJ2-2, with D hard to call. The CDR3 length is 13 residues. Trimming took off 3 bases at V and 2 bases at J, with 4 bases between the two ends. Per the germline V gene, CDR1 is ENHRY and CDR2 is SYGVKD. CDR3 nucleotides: TGTGCCATCAGTGAACCTAACACCGGGGAGCTGTTTTTT. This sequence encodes CAISEPNTGELFF.

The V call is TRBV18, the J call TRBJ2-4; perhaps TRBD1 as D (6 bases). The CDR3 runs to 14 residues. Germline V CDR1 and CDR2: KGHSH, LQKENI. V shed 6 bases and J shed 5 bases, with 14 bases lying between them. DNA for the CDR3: TGTGCCAGCTCTTCTATGAACAGGGAAAACATTCAGTACTTC. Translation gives CASSSMNRENIQYF.

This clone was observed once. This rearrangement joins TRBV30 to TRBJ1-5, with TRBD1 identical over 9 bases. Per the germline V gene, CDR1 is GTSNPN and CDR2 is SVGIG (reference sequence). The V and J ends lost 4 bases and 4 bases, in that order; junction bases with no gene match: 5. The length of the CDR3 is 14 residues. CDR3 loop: CAWTGQGTNQPQHF. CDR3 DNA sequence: TGTGCCTGGACTGGACAGGGGACAAATCAGCCCCAGCATTTT. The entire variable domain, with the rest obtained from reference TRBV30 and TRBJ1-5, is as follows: SQTIHQWPATLVQPVGSPLSLECTVEGTSNPNLYWYRQAAGRGLQLLFYSVGIGQISSEVPQNLSASRPQDRQFILSSKKLLLSDSGFYLCAWTGQGTNQPQHFGDGTRLSIL.

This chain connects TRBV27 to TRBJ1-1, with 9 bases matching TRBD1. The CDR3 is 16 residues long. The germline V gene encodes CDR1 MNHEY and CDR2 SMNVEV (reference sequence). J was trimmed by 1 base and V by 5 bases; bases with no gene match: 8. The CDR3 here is CASSAGTGPGNTEAFF. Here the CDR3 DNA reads TGTGCCAGCAGTGCTGGGACAGGGCCCGGGAACACTGAAGCTTTCTTT.

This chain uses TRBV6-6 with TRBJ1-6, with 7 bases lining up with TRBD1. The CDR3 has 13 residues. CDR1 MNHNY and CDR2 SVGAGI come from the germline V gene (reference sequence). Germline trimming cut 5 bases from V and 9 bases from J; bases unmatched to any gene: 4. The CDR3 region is CASSRQGGSPLHF. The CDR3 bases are TGTGCCAGCAGTAGACAGGGTGGTTCACCCCTCCACTTT.

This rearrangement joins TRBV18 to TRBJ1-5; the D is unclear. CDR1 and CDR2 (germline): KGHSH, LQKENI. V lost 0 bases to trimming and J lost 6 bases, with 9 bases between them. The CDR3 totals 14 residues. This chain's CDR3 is CASSPPTEGQPQHF. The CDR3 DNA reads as TGTGCCAGCTCACCACCCACGGAGGGTCAGCCCCAGCATTTT.

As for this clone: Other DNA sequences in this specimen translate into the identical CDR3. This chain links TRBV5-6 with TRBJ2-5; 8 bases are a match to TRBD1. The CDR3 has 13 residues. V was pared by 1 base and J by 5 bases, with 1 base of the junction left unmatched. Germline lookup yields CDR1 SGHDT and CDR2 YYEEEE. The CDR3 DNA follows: TGTGCCAGCAGCTTGCGGACAGGGGAGACCCAGTACTTC. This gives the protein CASSLRTGETQYF.